Shown below are 28 T cell receptor beta chains from a single sample sequenced in a study of blood T cell repertoires in COVID-19. Some clones are missing from TCRdb's copy, which holds only in-frame ones; the method was immunoSEQ multiplex PCR. The repertoire holds a few hundred thousand clones, with about 86% as singletons. Sequencing was performed on peripheral blood. The source is a person aged 65-85 years with COVID-19, enrolled during active disease.

This clone came up once. This sequence joins TRBV5-1 and TRBJ1-3, with D possibly being TRBD1 (6 bases). Germline V gene sequence: CDR1 SGHRS, CDR2 YFSETQ. The CDR3 length is 15 residues. V lost 1 base and J 2 bases, leaving 10 bases between the germline ends. CDR3 sequence reads: CASSLTGHPGNTIYF. As DNA, the CDR3 is TGCGCCAGCAGCTTGACAGGGCATCCTGGAAACACCATATATTTT.

The CDR3 bases are TGTGCCAGCAGCCAACAGGCCCCTAATTCACCCCTCCACTTT. This codes for CASSQQAPNSPLHF. The chain recombines TRBV7-3 with TRBJ1-6, with TRBD1 as a possible D gene (5 bases). Per germline, CDR1 SGHTA and CDR2 FQGTGA. The CDR3 has 14 residues. The V and J ends lost 5 bases and 6 bases respectively, with 11 bases between them.

The CDR3 DNA reads as TGTGCCTGGAGTGGACAATCCTATGGCTACACCTTC. It is translated as CAWSGQSYGYTF. The chain has TRBV30 and TRBJ1-2; unclear D gene. Looked up from germline, CDR1 is GTSNPN and CDR2 is SVGIG (reference sequence). The CDR3 spans 12 residues. Trimming removed 1 base at V and 4 bases at J, with 7 bases between.

The gene calls are TRBV6-5 and TRBJ1-1; D possibly corresponds to TRBD1 (5 bases). The V end was cut by 8 bases, the J end by 3 bases, with 16 bases between. Germline CDR1 reads MNHEY; CDR2 reads SVGAGI. This CDR3 spans 14 amino acids. The CDR3 sequence: CASALGGFYTEAFF. The CDR3 DNA sequence: TGTGCCAGCGCCCTGGGGGGATTTTACACTGAAGCTTTCTTT.

V is TRBV7-2 and J is TRBJ2-2, with TRBD2 as a possible D gene (6 bases). The CDR3 sequence is 15 residues long. Germline V lookup: CDR1 SGHTA, CDR2 FQGNSA. The ends were cut back, 5 bases at V and 3 bases at J, with 13 bases in the middle. The CDR3 bases are TGTGCCAGCAGCACAGATAGGAGGGACACCGGGGAGCTGTTTTTT. Translating it yields CASSTDRRDTGELFF.

V is TRBV7-2 and J is TRBJ2-5, with D tentatively TRBD2 (6 bases). V was shortened by 1 base and J by 2 bases, with 11 bases between the two germline ends. The CDR3 has 15 amino acids. In germline, CDR1 is SGHTA, CDR2 FQGNSA. The CDR3 DNA follows: TGTGCCAGCAGCTTAGTGTGGGCGGGACAAGAGACCCAGTACTTC. Protein: CASSLVWAGQETQYF.

The J gene is TRBJ2-6, the V gene TRBV7-9, with a weak D call TRBD2 (5 bases). This CDR3 comprises 12 residues. The V end lost 6 bases, the J end lost 10 bases, and 10 bases lay between the germline ends. Germline V lookup: CDR1 SEHNR, CDR2 FQNEAQ (reference sequence). CDR3 amino acids: CASSSDWNVLTF. Here the CDR3 DNA reads TGTGCCAGCAGTTCGGACTGGAACGTCCTGACTTTC.

This chain links TRBV28 with TRBJ1-2; D uncertain. Germline V CDR1 and CDR2: MDHEN, SYDVKM. V was clipped by 3 bases and J by 2 bases, with 16 bases between them. This CDR3 has 16 amino acids. CDR3 sequence reads: CASSFPLHGLNYGYTF. CDR3 in DNA: TGTGCCAGCAGTTTTCCGCTCCATGGGCTGAACTATGGCTACACCTTC.

This chain uses TRBV18 with TRBJ2-1; 10 nucleotides line up with TRBD1. The CDR3 sequence is 14 residues long. The V gene's germline CDR1 is KGHSH and CDR2 LQKENI. Trimming at V came to 6 bases and at J to 8 bases, leaving 7 bases not matched to a gene. This chain's CDR3 is CASSLGDRGDEQFF. The CDR3 bases are TGTGCCAGCTCCCTCGGGGACAGGGGCGATGAGCAGTTCTTC.

The CDR3 sequence is CASSASLAGGPREQFF. The CDR3 nucleotides read TGTGCCAGCAGTGCCAGCCTAGCGGGGGGGCCTAGGGAGCAGTTCTTC. V and J are TRBV6-1 and TRBJ2-1, with TRBD2 identical over 12 bases. J gave up 10 bases and V 4 bases, and 11 bases lay outside the gene matches. This CDR3 contains 16 residues. Germline lookup yields CDR1 MNHNS and CDR2 SASEGT.

This chain uses TRBV6-5 with TRBJ2-1; no clear D. The V gene lost 5 bases and the J gene lost 7 bases, with 9 bases spanning the gap. The CDR3 extends over 12 amino acids. Germline V gives CDR1 MNHEY, CDR2 SVGAGI. This CDR3 is CASSLDRNEQFF. The CDR3 DNA reads as TGTGCCAGCAGTCTAGACCGAAATGAGCAGTTCTTC.

The rearrangement joins TRBV11-2 to TRBJ2-7, with D perhaps TRBD2 (7 bases). Trimming cost V 3 bases and J 0 bases, with 12 bases left between them. Germline CDR1 is SGHAT and CDR2 is FQNNGV. The CDR3 runs 15 residues. The CDR3 loop reads CASSFGGGVSYEQYF. The CDR3 DNA is TGTGCCAGCAGCTTCGGCGGGGGCGTCTCCTACGAGCAGTACTTC.

The rearrangement links TRBV5-1 to TRBJ1-3, with 8 bases that match TRBD1. V lost 4 bases to trimming and J lost 0 bases; unmatched junction nucleotides: 6. The CDR3 is 16 residues long. The germline CDR1 and CDR2 sequences are SGHRS and YFSETQ. The CDR3 nucleotides read TGCGCCAGCAGCAATCCGGGACAGGCCTCTGGAAACACCATATATTTT. It yields the protein CASSNPGQASGNTIYF.

V gene TRBV19 combines with J gene TRBJ2-3; D is unclear. Germline assignment: CDR1 LNHDA and CDR2 SQIVND (reference sequence). V was shortened by 11 bases and J by 0 bases, with 15 bases between the two germline ends. This CDR3 has 14 residues. In DNA form, the CDR3 reads TGTGCCGTCAGTAGAGGCAGTAGCACAGATACGCAGTATTTT. Translating gives CAVSRGSSTDTQYF.

The genes are TRBV5-4 and TRBJ2-2; 12 bases fit TRBD1. The CDR3 has 17 amino acids. The ends lost 4 bases at V and 4 bases at J; junction bases unmatched: 8. Germline lookup yields CDR1 SGHNT and CDR2 YYREEE (reference sequence). CDR3 region: CASSRMGQGAATGELFF. The CDR3 DNA reads TGTGCCAGCAGCAGAATGGGACAGGGGGCGGCCACCGGGGAGCTGTTTTTT.

V usage is TRBV6-5 and J usage is TRBJ2-7, with 8 nucleotides matching TRBD1. There are 15 residues in the CDR3. The germline gives CDR1 MNHEY, CDR2 SVGAGI. V gave up 3 bases and J gave up 4 bases; unmatched junction bases: 8. CDR3 in amino acids: CASSYIQGVGYEQYF. CDR3 DNA sequence: TGTGCCAGCAGTTATATACAGGGGGTGGGTTACGAGCAGTACTTC.

The chain uses TRBV5-4 and TRBJ1-1; 12 nucleotides line up with TRBD1. This CDR3 spans 16 amino acids. Germline V gene sequence: CDR1 SGHNT, CDR2 YYREEE (reference sequence). J was trimmed by 3 bases and V by 4 bases; bases with no gene match: 7. CDR3 sequence reads: CASSKGQGAWDTEAFF. The CDR3 DNA reads as TGTGCCAGCAGCAAGGGACAGGGGGCCTGGGACACTGAAGCTTTCTTT. Using reference TRBV5-4 and TRBJ1-1 for the parts outside the CDR3, the full variable domain is ETGVTQSPTHLIKTRGQQVTLRCSSQSGHNTVSWYQQALGQGPQFIFQYYREEENGRGNFPPRFSGLQFPNYSSELNVNALELDDSALYLCASSKGQGAWDTEAFFGQGTRLTVV.

The gene calls are TRBV11-2 and TRBJ1-6; D gene uncertain. The CDR3 has 13 residues. Germline CDR1 and CDR2: SGHAT and FQNNGV. V was clipped by 8 bases and J by 7 bases, with 12 bases between them. This CDR3 reads CASCEQTNSPLHF. The CDR3 coding sequence is TGTGCCAGCTGCGAACAGACAAATTCACCCCTCCACTTT.

This clone occurred once. The chain couples TRBV11-3 to TRBJ1-6; possibly TRBD1 for D (5 bases). This CDR3 comprises 13 residues. Germline V gene lookup returns CDR1 SGHNT and CDR2 YENEEA. V was trimmed by 2 bases and J by 9 bases, leaving 8 bases between them. As DNA, the CDR3 is TGTGCCAGCAGCTTACAGGGTGGTTCACCCCTCCACTTT. Its translation: CASSLQGGSPLHF. Looking up the rest from reference TRBV11-3 and TRBJ1-6 gives the full variable domain: EAGVVQSPRYKIIEKKQPVAFWCNPISGHNTLYWYLQNLGQGPELLIRYENEEAVDDSQLPKDRFSAERLKGVDSTLKIQPAELGDSAVYLCASSLQGGSPLHFGNGTRLTVT.

V and J are TRBV7-2 and TRBJ1-5; D is perhaps TRBD1 (6 bases). Trimming removed 2 bases from V and 4 bases from J, with 9 bases in between. Germline CDR1 is SGHTA and CDR2 is FQGNSA. This CDR3 contains 14 residues. DNA of the CDR3: TGTGCCAGCAGCTTACAGGGGCAGAATCAGCCCCAGCATTTT. Its translation: CASSLQGQNQPQHF.

The chain joins TRBV7-2 to TRBJ2-1, with D possibly matching TRBD2 (7 bases). The CDR3 sequence is 18 residues long. Germline V gene sequence: CDR1 SGHTA, CDR2 FQGNSA. V was cut by 5 bases and J by 8 bases, with 28 bases left in between. The CDR3 sequence: CASSPRFGGGLVAYEQFF. The DNA of the CDR3 is TGTGCCAGCAGCCCGCGTTTTGGGGGGGGGCTTGTCGCTTATGAGCAGTTCTTC.

This clone was detected only once. J is TRBJ2-5 and V is TRBV5-1; 8 bases are a match to TRBD1. There are 15 residues in the CDR3. After removal of 4 bases from V and 3 bases from J, the junction contained 8 bases not matched to a gene. CDR1 and CDR2 (germline): SGHRS, YFSETQ. This chain's CDR3 is CASSNDRGIEETQYF. In DNA, the CDR3 is TGCGCCAGCAGCAACGACAGGGGTATTGAAGAGACCCAGTACTTC.

The J gene is TRBJ2-6, the V gene TRBV7-2; possibly TRBD1 for D (5 bases). This CDR3 has 13 residues. Trimming left V 11 bases short and J 0 bases short, with 8 bases between. Germline V gives CDR1 SGHTA, CDR2 FQGNSA. CDR3 loop: CAVQGSGANVLTF. The CDR3, as DNA: TGTGCCGTCCAGGGCTCTGGGGCCAACGTCCTGACTTTC.

V is TRBV28 and J is TRBJ2-1; D may be TRBD2 (6 bases). The germline V gene encodes CDR1 MDHEN and CDR2 SYDVKM. The CDR3 sequence is 14 residues long. V shed 3 bases and J shed 5 bases, with 11 bases lying between them. The CDR3 is CASSLLAEDNEQFF. The DNA of the CDR3 is TGTGCCAGCAGTTTGTTAGCGGAGGACAATGAGCAGTTCTTC.

In this sample, this clone turned up once. The chain is built from TRBV7-6 and TRBJ2-1; no definite D call. The germline V and J ends were trimmed by 1 base and 7 bases, with 14 bases remaining between them. This CDR3 comprises 15 residues. Germline V lookup: CDR1 SGHVS, CDR2 FNYEAQ. The CDR3 DNA sequence: TGTGCCAGCAGCTTAGAAAGCGCCTCCTGGAATGAGCAGTTCTTC. Residues: CASSLESASWNEQFF.

V is TRBV14 and J is TRBJ1-1; D may be TRBD1 (6 bases). In germline, CDR1 is SGHDN, CDR2 FVKESK. With 2 bases removed from V and 0 bases from J, the gap between germline ends came to 19 bases. This CDR3 comprises 18 residues. The CDR3 DNA follows: TGTGCCAGCAGCCAATTTCCGGTCGGACAGACAATGAACACTGAAGCTTTCTTT. Protein product: CASSQFPVGQTMNTEAFF.

The chain is built from TRBV28 and TRBJ1-3; 8 bases map to TRBD1. Unmatched junction bases numbered 7, after V lost 6 bases and J lost 3 bases. This CDR3 spans 15 amino acids. Germline V CDR1 and CDR2: MDHEN, SYDVKM. CDR3 coding DNA: TGTGCCAGCAGCGCGACAGGGGATGGTGGAAACACCATATATTTT. Protein sequence: CASSATGDGGNTIYF.

The CDR3 sequence is CASSLRDRGNTIYF. CDR3 DNA sequence: TGTGCCAGCAGTCTAAGGGACAGGGGAAACACCATATATTTT. The rearrangement uses TRBV28 and TRBJ1-3, with 8 bases fitting TRBD1. The CDR3 spans 14 residues. Per the germline V gene, CDR1 is MDHEN and CDR2 is SYDVKM. With V trimmed by 5 bases and J by 4 bases, 4 bases remained unmatched.